This T cell receptor beta chain is drawn from a study of blood T cell repertoires in COVID-19. For the study at large: COVID-19 samples from acute and convalescent phases originated in the United States, Italy and Spain. T cells, B-cell-depleted T cells, or PBMCs supplied cDNA or gDNA.

The V end lost 3 bases, the J end lost 5 bases, and 20 bases lay between the germline ends. The length of the CDR3 is 16 residues. CDR1 is SGHNT, CDR2 YYREEE, per germline (reference sequence). In the authors' workflow: The authors estimated nucleated cell counts from reference gene primer amplification. The protocol was immunoSEQ multiplex PCR, while the TCRdb copy is restricted to in-frame clones and leaves out a portion. D and trimming come from the DNA, and the V and J calls and clone size come from that table. The table includes roughly 250,000 clones, roughly 80% detected once. The receptor was derived from a woman older than 75 with acute or convalescent COVID-19. The sequenced sample was peripheral blood. The rearrangement uses TRBV5-4 and TRBJ1-1; a possible D gene is TRBD1 (6 bases). In nucleotides, the CDR3 is TGTGCCAGCAGCTCAATGACTTGGGACAATACGACTGAAGCTTTCTTT. Its translation: CASSSMTWDNTTEAFF.